Listed below are T cell receptor beta chains from one sample, sequenced in a study of T cell responses to AZD1222 COVID-19 vaccine. The repertoire was sequenced with immunoSEQ multiplex PCR; TCRdb's copy has only in-frame clones and lacks some. The table has 150,000 to 250,000 clones, more than 85% seen once. The input for sequencing was peripheral blood, taken 28 days after the second AZD1222 dose. These TCRs come from an adult who received the AZD1222 COVID-19 vaccine. Each CDR3 is given without its conserved first and last residue. The order of the fields is D gene, V gene, CDR3 protein. A D gene is named only where the DNA matches it firmly.

D gene: NA
V gene: TRBV5-1
CDR3 protein: ASSYDTTFAAQY

D gene: TRBD1
V gene: TRBV9
CDR3 protein: ASSQGTAHEKLF

D gene: TRBD2
V gene: TRBV27
CDR3 protein: ASSLSAGDPTGELF

D gene: NA
V gene: TRBV2
CDR3 protein: ASSQGTAQH

D gene: NA
V gene: TRBV19
CDR3 protein: ASSIDGTGELF

D gene: NA
V gene: TRBV6-5
CDR3 protein: ASSYSRGAYEQY

D gene: NA
V gene: TRBV5-1
CDR3 protein: ASSLFQGGNEQF

D gene: TRBD2
V gene: TRBV5-4
CDR3 protein: ASRRAGGPPDTQY

D gene: NA
V gene: TRBV28
CDR3 protein: ASGVPQPQH

D gene: TRBD2
V gene: TRBV10-1
CDR3 protein: AGYRTSGRLAYNEQF

D gene: NA
V gene: TRBV2
CDR3 protein: ASSEAWRGFSYEQY

D gene: NA
V gene: TRBV30
CDR3 protein: AVGQGQWNIQY

D gene: NA
V gene: TRBV29-1
CDR3 protein: SVEESSYEQY

D gene: NA
V gene: TRBV2
CDR3 protein: ASSIQGRAMGYGYT

D gene: NA
V gene: TRBV12-5
CDR3 protein: ASGKGPPYGYT

D gene: TRBD1
V gene: TRBV7-8
CDR3 protein: ASSPGTERWRTLH

D gene: TRBD1
V gene: TRBV5-1
CDR3 protein: ASSSKTGVLYEQY

D gene: NA
V gene: TRBV5-5
CDR3 protein: ASSFGTPLNYGYT

D gene: NA
V gene: TRBV12-2
CDR3 protein: ASRFHGGSLAF

D gene: NA
V gene: TRBV6-2/TRBV6-3
CDR3 protein: ASSPRGAATGPY

D gene: NA
V gene: TRBV5-1
CDR3 protein: ASSLVPGNTIY

D gene: TRBD1
V gene: TRBV5-1
CDR3 protein: ASSLEGTVNYGYT

D gene: NA
V gene: TRBV7-9
CDR3 protein: ASSPWGGDLTYGYT

D gene: NA
V gene: TRBV25-1
CDR3 protein: ASTPKDSLYEQY

D gene: NA
V gene: TRBV9
CDR3 protein: ASSVFSSQGYGYT

D gene: NA
V gene: TRBV15
CDR3 protein: ATSLSKQPQH

D gene: NA
V gene: TRBV3-1/TRBV3-2
CDR3 protein: ASSPEGAGVSIGTQY

D gene: TRBD2
V gene: TRBV6-6
CDR3 protein: ASSRLAGGNEQF

D gene: NA
V gene: TRBV2
CDR3 protein: ASSEHRLYPLEKLF

D gene: NA
V gene: TRBV27
CDR3 protein: ASRVRGTGELF

D gene: NA
V gene: TRBV5-1
CDR3 protein: ASSLGGVSGTEAF

D gene: TRBD1
V gene: TRBV24-1
CDR3 protein: ATSLGDRGDGYT

D gene: NA
V gene: TRBV4-3
CDR3 protein: ASSQEVGGGEQY

D gene: NA
V gene: TRBV7-2
CDR3 protein: ASSEAGNREKLF

D gene: NA
V gene: TRBV19
CDR3 protein: ASSMGESYGYT

D gene: TRBD2
V gene: TRBV24-1
CDR3 protein: ATSDLGPSGDEQF

D gene: NA
V gene: TRBV28
CDR3 protein: ASSATSLGNSYGYT

D gene: NA
V gene: TRBV4-3
CDR3 protein: ASSQGLGEAF

D gene: TRBD1
V gene: TRBV2
CDR3 protein: ASNWDSGLTYEQY

D gene: TRBD1
V gene: TRBV28
CDR3 protein: ASSHPRTGANEKLF

D gene: NA
V gene: TRBV7-9
CDR3 protein: ASSFGAAYGYT

D gene: NA
V gene: TRBV18
CDR3 protein: ASSPPPGTYGYT

D gene: NA
V gene: TRBV19
CDR3 protein: ASSIRRDSLYGYT

D gene: TRBD1
V gene: TRBV29-1
CDR3 protein: SVVPGTGGPEGEKLF

D gene: NA
V gene: TRBV2
CDR3 protein: ASKTGKETQY

D gene: NA
V gene: TRBV3-1/TRBV3-2
CDR3 protein: ASSYPTGLGEKLF

D gene: NA
V gene: TRBV27
CDR3 protein: ASSLRGGAAPYEQY

D gene: NA
V gene: TRBV27
CDR3 protein: ASSLGGGAEEKLF

D gene: NA
V gene: TRBV19
CDR3 protein: ASTGQINQPQH

D gene: NA
V gene: TRBV10-3
CDR3 protein: AIGQGNQPQH

D gene: TRBD1
V gene: TRBV28
CDR3 protein: ASSFYGTANTEAF